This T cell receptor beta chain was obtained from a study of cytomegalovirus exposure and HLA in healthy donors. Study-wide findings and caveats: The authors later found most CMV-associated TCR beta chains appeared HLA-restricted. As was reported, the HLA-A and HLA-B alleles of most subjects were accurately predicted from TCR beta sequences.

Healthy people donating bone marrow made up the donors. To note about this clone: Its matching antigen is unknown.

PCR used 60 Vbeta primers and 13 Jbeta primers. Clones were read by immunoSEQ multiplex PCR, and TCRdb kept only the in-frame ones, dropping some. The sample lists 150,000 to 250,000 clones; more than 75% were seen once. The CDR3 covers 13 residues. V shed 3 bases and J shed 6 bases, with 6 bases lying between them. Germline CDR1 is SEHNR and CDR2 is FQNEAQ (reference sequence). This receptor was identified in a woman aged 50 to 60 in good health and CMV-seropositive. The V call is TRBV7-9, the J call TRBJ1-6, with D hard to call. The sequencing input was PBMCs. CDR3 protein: CASSFQANSPLHF. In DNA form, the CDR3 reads TGTGCCAGCAGCTTTCAGGCTAATTCACCCCTCCACTTT.